This TCR beta chain was captured by sequencing in a study of blood T cell repertoires in COVID-19. In the study overall: Both acute and convalescent COVID-19 samples were obtained from the United States, Italy and Spain.

CDR3 size: 17 residues. With 3 bases clipped from V and 1 base from J, the junction kept 9 bases outside the gene matches. Per the germline V gene, CDR1 is SGHKS and CDR2 is YYEKEE (reference sequence). This clone was counted a few times. Data came from immunoSEQ multiplex PCR; TCRdb stores just in-frame clones and leaves some out. The table has some 290,000 clones, roughly 93% seen once. The chain joins TRBV5-5 to TRBJ1-2; TRBD1 matches at 10 bases. The sample comprised PBMCs or T cells enriched from blood (not recorded which). The receptor's source is a woman between 40 and 55 years old with acute COVID-19. Written as DNA, the CDR3 is TGTGCCAGCAGCTCCGGGACAGGGGATATGGATAACTATGGCTACACCTTC. It translates to CASSSGTGDMDNYGYTF.